The sequence of this TCR beta chain was determined in a study of cytotoxic CD8 clonotypes in ibrutinib-treated CLL. CDR3 size: 15 residues. Deletions cut 0 bases from V and 0 bases from J, with 6 bases between. In germline, CDR1 is MNHNY, CDR2 SVGAGI (reference sequence). Only in-frame clones appear in the TCRdb table, and some are missing; sequencing was by immunoSEQ multiplex PCR. Of 130,000 or so clones in the sample, roughly three quarters were seen once. The sequence was collected from a human donor with chronic lymphocytic leukemia. Sequenced here: PBMCs, sampled after 12 months of ibrutinib treatment. The rearrangement joins TRBV6-6 to TRBJ1-5; D is undetermined. CDR3 DNA: TGTGCCAGCAGTTACTCCAGGAGTAGCAATCAGCCCCAGCATTTT. It specifies CASSYSRSSNQPQHF.